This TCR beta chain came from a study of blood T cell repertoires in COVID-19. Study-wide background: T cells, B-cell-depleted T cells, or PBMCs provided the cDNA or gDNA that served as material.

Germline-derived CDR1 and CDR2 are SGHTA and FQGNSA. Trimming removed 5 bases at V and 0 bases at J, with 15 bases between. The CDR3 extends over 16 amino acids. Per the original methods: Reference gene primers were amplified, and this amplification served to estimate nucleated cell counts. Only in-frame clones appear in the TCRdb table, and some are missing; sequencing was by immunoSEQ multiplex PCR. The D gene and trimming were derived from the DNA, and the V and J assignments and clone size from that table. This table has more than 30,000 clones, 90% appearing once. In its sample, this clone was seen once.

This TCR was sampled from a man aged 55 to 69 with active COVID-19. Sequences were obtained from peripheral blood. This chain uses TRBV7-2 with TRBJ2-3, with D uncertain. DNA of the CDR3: TGTGCCAGCAGCCGCGATCGCCCGCTGAGCACAGATACGCAGTATTTT. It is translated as CASSRDRPLSTDTQYF. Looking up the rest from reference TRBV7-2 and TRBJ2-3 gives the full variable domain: GAGVSQSPSNKVTEKGKDVELRCDPISGHTALYWYRQSLGQGLEFLIYFQGNSAPDKSGLPSDRFSAERTGGSVSTLTIQRTQQEDSAVYLCASSRDRPLSTDTQYFGPGTRLTVL.